This T cell receptor beta chain is from a study of blood T cell repertoires in COVID-19. Study as a whole: The United States, Italy and Spain were the sources of the acute and convalescent COVID-19 samples. PBMCs, B-cell-depleted T cells, or T cells were the source of the cDNA or gDNA that made up the material.

Repertoires were generated with immunoSEQ multiplex PCR, while TCRdb's copy carries only in-frame clones and drops some. The sample lists about 210,000 clones; 92% were seen once. The germline V and J ends were trimmed by 1 base and 4 bases, with 8 bases remaining between them. The germline CDR1 and CDR2 sequences are WNHNN and SYGVQD (reference sequence). This CDR3 region has 14 residues. The chain links TRBV10-1 to TRBJ2-1; the D is unclear. Sequenced: peripheral blood. The TCR originated in a man younger than 45 with acute or convalescent COVID-19. The chain's CDR3 is CASSEYTVYNEQFF. The CDR3 DNA reads TGCGCCAGCAGTGAGTATACAGTATACAATGAGCAGTTCTTC.